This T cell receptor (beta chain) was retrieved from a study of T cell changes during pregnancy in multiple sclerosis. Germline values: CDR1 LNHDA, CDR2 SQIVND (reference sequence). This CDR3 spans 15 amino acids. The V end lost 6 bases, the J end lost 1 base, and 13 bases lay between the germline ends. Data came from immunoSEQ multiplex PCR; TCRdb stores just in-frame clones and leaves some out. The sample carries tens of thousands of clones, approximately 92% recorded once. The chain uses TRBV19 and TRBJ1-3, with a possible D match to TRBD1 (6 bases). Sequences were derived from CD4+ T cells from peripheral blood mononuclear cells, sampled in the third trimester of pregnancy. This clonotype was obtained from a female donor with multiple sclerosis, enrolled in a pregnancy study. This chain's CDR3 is CASRTATGSGNTIYF. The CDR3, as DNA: TGTGCCAGTAGAACCGCCACAGGGTCTGGAAACACCATATATTTT.